These 31 T cell receptor beta chains originate from one sample sequenced in a study of Ad26.COV2.S vaccination and SARS-CoV-2 variants. Sequencing was performed with immunoSEQ multiplex PCR; in TCRdb, only in-frame clones are kept and a portion is missing. This table has more than 120,000 clones, roughly 89% appearing once. Here the sequenced sample was peripheral blood, taken after recovery from COVID-19. These receptors were collected from a human donor who had recovered from COVID-19.

The V call is TRBV7-2, the J call TRBJ2-7, with 8 nucleotides matching TRBD1. The V gene end was trimmed by 1 base and the J gene end by 2 bases; junction bases not matched to a gene: 7. Germline V CDR1 and CDR2: SGHTA, FQGNSA. The CDR3 runs to 16 residues. Here the CDR3 reads CASSLVGGQGTYEQYF. The CDR3 region has the DNA TGTGCCAGCAGCTTAGTTGGTGGACAGGGTACCTACGAGCAGTACTTC.

The chain couples TRBV28 to TRBJ2-7; D is possibly TRBD2 (5 bases). There are 14 residues in the CDR3. Trimming cost V 3 bases and J 2 bases, with 11 bases left between them. Per germline, CDR1 MDHEN and CDR2 SYDVKM. CDR3 bases: TGTGCCAGCAGTTTCGAGGGTGGAACCTACGAGCAGTACTTC. This translates into CASSFEGGTYEQYF. Full variable domain (outside the CDR3, taken from reference TRBV28 and TRBJ2-7): DVKVTQSSRYLVKRTGEKVFLECVQDMDHENMFWYRQDPGLGLRLIYFSYDVKMKEKGDIPEGYSVSREKKERFSLILESASTNQTSMYLCASSFEGGTYEQYFGPGTRLTVT.

This chain connects TRBV18 to TRBJ2-5; D is possibly TRBD1 (6 bases). CDR1 and CDR2 from the germline V gene are KGHSH and LQKENI. V gave up 4 bases and J gave up 2 bases, with 8 bases separating them. CDR3 length: 13 residues. The CDR3 sequence is CASSLDRQETQYF. CDR3 bases: TGTGCCAGCTCACTGGACAGACAAGAGACCCAGTACTTC.

This clone was found a few times. The V gene is TRBV4-3, the J gene TRBJ2-3; the match to TRBD2 covers 9 bases. The CDR3 is 17 amino acids. Losses at the gene ends were 4 bases for V and 1 base for J; bases not matched to a gene: 9. The germline gives CDR1 LGHNA, CDR2 YSLEER. The CDR3: CASSLLRGGLGTDTQYF. As DNA, the CDR3 is TGCGCCAGCAGCCTCCTGCGGGGGGGCCTCGGCACAGATACGCAGTATTTT.

This sequence joins TRBV7-2 and TRBJ1-1; perhaps TRBD1 as D (5 bases). The CDR3 extends over 16 amino acids. Trimming cost V 3 bases and J 3 bases, with 17 bases left between them. CDR1 is SGHTA and CDR2 is FQGNSA in the germline V gene. This CDR3 is CASSLGTGVQYTEAFF. The CDR3 nucleotides read TGTGCCAGCAGCTTGGGTACGGGGGTTCAGTACACTGAAGCTTTCTTT.

V and J are TRBV29-1 and TRBJ1-2; D might be TRBD1 (6 bases). Per the germline V gene, CDR1 is SQVTM and CDR2 is ANQGSEA. The CDR3 length is 13 residues. Trimming took 5 bases from V and 3 from J, leaving 13 bases between them. CDR3: CSVPHRVYYGYTF. As DNA, the CDR3 is TGCAGCGTTCCCCACAGGGTGTACTATGGCTACACCTTC.

J is TRBJ2-5 and V is TRBV7-6, with 7 bases fitting TRBD1. J gave up 8 bases and V 0 bases, and 12 bases lay outside the gene matches. Germline V gene lookup returns CDR1 SGHVS and CDR2 FNYEAQ. The CDR3 is made up of 16 amino acids. The CDR3 sequence is CASSLAFYDRDRTQYF. In nucleotides, the CDR3 is TGTGCCAGCAGCTTAGCGTTTTACGACCGGGACAGAACCCAGTACTTC.

The rearrangement uses TRBV7-2 and TRBJ1-2, with 8 bases lining up with TRBD1. Trimming removed 5 bases from V and 8 bases from J; junction bases left unmatched: 13. The CDR3 extends over 15 amino acids. Germline CDR1 SGHTA, CDR2 FQGNSA. The DNA for the CDR3 is TGTGCCAGCAGCCCGGCTCCCCTACAGGGGGGAGGCTACACCTTC. Translating gives CASSPAPLQGGGYTF.

The chain joins TRBV7-2 to TRBJ2-2; D remains unclear. The V gene's germline CDR1 is SGHTA and CDR2 FQGNSA. This CDR3 region has 15 residues. Trimming left V 5 bases short and J 5 bases short, with 15 bases between. The CDR3 DNA reads as TGTGCCAGCAGCAAGACCTCCGGGTATACCGGGGAGCTGTTTTTT. Protein sequence: CASSKTSGYTGELFF.

The chain joins TRBV28 to TRBJ2-3; 8 nucleotides align to TRBD2. The CDR3 spans 17 residues. The trim removed 5 bases at V and 0 bases at J, leaving 10 bases unmatched. Germline-derived CDR1 and CDR2 are MDHEN and SYDVKM. CDR3 DNA sequence: TGTGCCAGCAGTCAGCGGGGGATCCTATTGAGCACAGATACGCAGTATTTT. Protein sequence: CASSQRGILLSTDTQYF.

This rearrangement joins TRBV6-2 or TRBV6-3 to TRBJ1-2; D call uncertain. CDR1 and CDR2 from the germline V gene are MNHEY and SVGEGT. This CDR3 region has 12 residues. Trimming stripped 5 bases from V and 5 bases from J, with 9 bases between. This CDR3 reads CASSAGGYGYTF. The CDR3 coding sequence is TGTGCCAGCAGTGCTGGAGGGTATGGCTACACCTTC.

The chain combines TRBV18 with TRBJ1-1; TRBD1 aligns across 11 bases. The CDR3 totals 14 residues. Germline CDR1 and CDR2: KGHSH and LQKENI. V lost 8 bases to trimming and J lost 6 bases; unmatched junction nucleotides: 8. The CDR3 nucleotides read TGTGCCAGCCATAGGGACAGGGGGATCGCTGAAGCTTTCTTT. It is translated as CASHRDRGIAEAFF.

The chain recombines TRBV11-2 with TRBJ2-1; D is perhaps TRBD1 or TRBD2 (6 bases each). The CDR3 sequence is 15 residues long. The V end lost 4 bases, the J end lost 4 bases, and 14 bases lay between the germline ends. Germline values: CDR1 SGHAT, CDR2 FQNNGV. The CDR3 DNA reads TGTGCCAGCAGCTCGACTCGGGGGCCGTACAATGAGCAGTTCTTC. It specifies CASSSTRGPYNEQFF.

V and J are TRBV6-5 and TRBJ2-2, with 8 nucleotides matching TRBD1. J was trimmed by 5 bases and V by 6 bases; bases with no gene match: 5. The CDR3 totals 14 residues. CDR1 and CDR2 from the germline V gene are MNHEY and SVGAGI. CDR3 region: CASRIGTGTGELFF. The CDR3 DNA is TGTGCCAGCAGAATAGGGACAGGAACCGGGGAGCTGTTTTTT.

This clone has a single count. The chain has TRBV30 and TRBJ1-1; no reliable D call. The CDR3 consists of 13 residues. The V end lost 5 bases, the J end lost 5 bases, and 15 bases lay between the germline ends. From germline, CDR1 is GTSNPN and CDR2 SVGIG (reference sequence). The CDR3 coding sequence is TGTGCCTGGGCGGTAGGAGAGCAAACTGAAGCTTTCTTT. Its translation: CAWAVGEQTEAFF.

The V gene is TRBV11-2, the J gene TRBJ1-1; the D is unclear. The CDR3 extends over 13 amino acids. Germline values: CDR1 SGHAT, CDR2 FQNNGV. V was cut by 4 bases and J by 7 bases, with 13 bases left in between. CDR3 residues: CASSSDRSVEAFF. DNA for the CDR3: TGTGCCAGCAGCTCAGATCGTAGTGTTGAAGCTTTCTTT.

The chain combines TRBV6-5 with TRBJ1-4, with unresolved D. Germline V gives CDR1 MNHEY, CDR2 SVGAGI. The CDR3 covers 12 residues. The CDR3: CATISTNEKLFF. The CDR3 bases are TGTGCTACAATCTCAACTAATGAAAAACTGTTTTTT.

As DNA, the CDR3 is TGTGCCAGCAGTCCCGGAGGGGGGGAGACCCAGTACTTC. Amino acids: CASSPGGGETQYF. The J gene is TRBJ2-5, the V gene TRBV6-2 or TRBV6-3; the D gene could be TRBD1 or TRBD2 (6 bases each). Germline CDR1 MNHEY, CDR2 SVGEGT. With 5 bases removed from V and 5 bases from J, the gap between germline ends came to 12 bases. This CDR3 region has 13 residues.

The rearrangement uses TRBV19 and TRBJ2-1, with D unresolved. Germline values: CDR1 LNHDA, CDR2 SQIVND (reference sequence). Deletions cut 7 bases from V and 8 bases from J, with 15 bases between. The CDR3 is made up of 13 amino acids. The CDR3 region has the DNA TGTGCCAGTACAATCCAAGGGTTGGATGAGCAGTTCTTC. This codes for CASTIQGLDEQFF.

V gene TRBV5-1 combines with J gene TRBJ2-1; 8 nucleotides agree with TRBD2. Trimming at V came to 0 bases and at J to 0 bases, leaving 2 bases not matched to a gene. The CDR3 loop spans 16 amino acids. Looked up from germline, CDR1 is SGHRS and CDR2 is YFSETQ. CDR3: CASSLGGTSSYNEQFF. The DNA for the CDR3 is TGCGCCAGCAGCTTGGGTGGGACTAGCTCCTACAATGAGCAGTTCTTC.

The chain carries TRBV10-3 and TRBJ2-2; D might be TRBD1 (5 bases). V lost 3 bases to trimming and J lost 3 bases, with 5 bases between them. Germline CDR1 and CDR2: ENHRY and SYGVKD. The CDR3 extends over 13 amino acids. Written as DNA, the CDR3 is TGTGCCATCAGTGAACAGGACACCGGGGAGCTGTTTTTT. It is translated as CAISEQDTGELFF.

J is TRBJ2-3 and V is TRBV18; D is uncertain. Trimming removed 0 bases at V and 0 bases at J, with 10 bases between. Germline CDR1 is KGHSH and CDR2 is LQKENI. There are 16 residues in the CDR3. The CDR3 protein is CASSPPNTPSTDTQYF. The CDR3 DNA follows: TGTGCCAGCTCACCACCAAATACTCCTAGCACAGATACGCAGTATTTT.

The rearrangement joins TRBV7-2 to TRBJ2-5, with D maybe TRBD2 (6 bases). Trimming cost V 1 base and J 0 bases, with 12 bases left between them. The germline V gene has CDR1 SGHTA and CDR2 FQGNSA. This CDR3 is built from 16 residues. DNA for the CDR3: TGTGCCAGCAGCTTAGATGGACGGGGGTACCAAGAGACCCAGTACTTC. It codes for CASSLDGRGYQETQYF.

V gene TRBV2 combines with J gene TRBJ1-5, with no clear D. Germline CDR1 SNHLY, CDR2 FYNNEI. This CDR3 is built from 12 residues. V shed 2 bases and J shed 6 bases, with 5 bases lying between them. The CDR3 loop is CASSESGQPQHF. In nucleotides, the CDR3 is TGTGCCAGCAGTGAATCAGGTCAGCCCCAGCATTTT.

The CDR3 coding sequence is TGTGCCAGCAGTTTTCTTACAGGGGCAGATACGCAGTATTTT. Translation gives CASSFLTGADTQYF. The chain carries TRBV6-5 and TRBJ2-3, with 7 bases matching TRBD1. CDR3 length: 14 amino acids. CDR1 is MNHEY, CDR2 SVGAGI, per germline. After removal of 4 bases from V and 4 bases from J, the junction contained 5 bases not matched to a gene.

The rearrangement uses TRBV7-2 and TRBJ1-1, with 8 bases aligning to TRBD1. This CDR3 has 15 amino acids. The V gene end was trimmed by 1 base and the J gene end by 3 bases; junction bases not matched to a gene: 4. CDR1 is SGHTA and CDR2 is FQGNSA in the germline V gene. The DNA for the CDR3 is TGTGCCAGCAGCTTAGGCGGACAGGGCTACACTGAAGCTTTCTTT. Translation: CASSLGGQGYTEAFF.

The chain combines TRBV11-2 with TRBJ1-5, with TRBD1 as a possible D gene (5 bases). CDR1 SGHAT and CDR2 FQNNGV come from the germline V gene. This CDR3 spans 15 amino acids. V lost 4 bases to trimming and J lost 4 bases, with 14 bases between them. The DNA for the CDR3 is TGTGCCAGCAGCTCAGCAGGGTCGGTAAATCAGCCCCAGCATTTT. Its translation is CASSSAGSVNQPQHF.

This clone has only one observation. The V call is TRBV7-2, the J call TRBJ1-5; TRBD1 aligns across 7 bases. This CDR3 region has 14 residues. Trimming at V came to 5 bases and at J to 3 bases, leaving 4 bases not matched to a gene. In germline, CDR1 is SGHTA, CDR2 FQGNSA. This chain's CDR3 is CASSLTGTNQPQHF. The CDR3 DNA is TGTGCCAGCAGCCTGACAGGGACCAATCAGCCCCAGCATTTT.

V is TRBV29-1 and J is TRBJ2-7; the D is unclear. V dropped 3 bases and J dropped 0 bases, with 9 bases sitting between them. Germline loops: CDR1 SQVTM, CDR2 ANQGSEA. The CDR3 extends over 13 amino acids. The CDR3 nucleotides read TGCAGCGTTGAGGCTGGAACCTCCTACGAGCAGTACTTC. Translated: CSVEAGTSYEQYF.

The CDR3 bases are TGTGCCAGCAGTCCCCGTATCACAGATACGCAGTATTTT. Its protein product is CASSPRITDTQYF. V usage is TRBV28 and J usage is TRBJ2-3; D uncertain. Trimming took off 5 bases at V and 2 bases at J, with 8 bases between the two ends. The CDR3 sequence is 13 residues long. In germline, CDR1 is MDHEN, CDR2 SYDVKM.

The rearrangement joins TRBV27 to TRBJ2-7; the D gene is possibly TRBD2 (5 bases). The CDR3 totals 14 residues. Germline V CDR1 and CDR2: MNHEY, SMNVEV (reference sequence). Trimming shortened V by 5 bases and J by 5 bases, and 16 bases separated the two germline ends. The chain's CDR3 is CASSISPGSHEQYF. Here the CDR3 DNA reads TGTGCCAGCAGTATTTCGCCTGGGAGCCACGAGCAGTACTTC.